This T cell receptor beta chain appears in the sequencing data of a study of blood T cell repertoires in COVID-19. Overall study: Samples came from the United States, Italy and Spain, spanning acute and convalescent COVID-19. T cells, B-cell-depleted T cells, or PBMCs provided the cDNA or gDNA that served as material.

The authors' processing: Amplified reference gene primers provided the basis for estimating nucleated cell counts. This table comes from immunoSEQ multiplex PCR, and its TCRdb copy is limited to in-frame clones, with some not included. D and trimming were read from the DNA, whereas the V and J calls and clone size are those reported in that table. The sample includes 150,000 to 200,000 clones, approximately 82% of them seen just once. This CDR3 is 14 amino acids long. With 0 bases removed from V and 3 bases from J, the gap between germline ends came to 8 bases. The V gene's germline CDR1 is LGHNA and CDR2 YSLEER.

The rearrangement uses TRBV4-3 and TRBJ1-1, with D unresolved. Sequencing was carried out using peripheral blood. The source is a man between 65 and 79 years old who had recovered from COVID-19. The CDR3 DNA follows: TGCGCCAGCAGCCAAGATATTGAGGACACTGAAGCTTTCTTT. Translation: CASSQDIEDTEAFF.